The clone carrying this T cell receptor beta chain was counted a few times. This sample was taken from a study of T cell repertoires in cytomegalovirus infection. The V and J ends lost 2 bases and 1 base respectively, with 8 bases between them. From germline, CDR1 is SGHVS and CDR2 FQNEAQ. The CDR3 is made up of 14 amino acids. TCRdb independently ran MiXCR on the reads; one entry per CDR3 protein. Counted here are about 400,000 distinct CDR3 sequences, 15% to 20% occurring once; the ten biggest clones make up approximately 10%. The rearrangement joins TRBV7-8 to TRBJ1-2; D is ambiguous. The TCR was taken from a human donor in good health (CMV status not recorded). Some clones in this sample may be carry-over from other donors' samples. Sequencing was performed on PBMCs. The CDR3 loop reads CASSLRQLNYGYTF. The DNA for the CDR3 is TGTGCCAGCAGCTTACGGCAGCTTAACTATGGCTACACCTTC.